Each of the 27 T cell receptor beta chains below was sequenced from the same sample in a study of T cell responses to AZD1222 COVID-19 vaccine. Using immunoSEQ multiplex PCR, the repertoire was profiled, and TCRdb retains in-frame clones only, with some absent. The top ten clones hold around 26% of a sample with more than 150,000 clones, around nine tenths of them seen once. Sequencing used peripheral blood, obtained 28 days after the second AZD1222 dose. All receptors come from an adult who received the AZD1222 COVID-19 vaccine.

In regard to this clone: One junction end does not reproduce the germline sequence, and a read error may be involved. The rearrangement joins TRBV28 to TRBJ2-7, with 9 bases that match TRBD1. Germline lookup yields CDR1 MDHEN and CDR2 SYDVKM. The CDR3 sequence is 13 residues long. The chain's CDR3 is CASSYTRQGVNHF. The DNA for the CDR3 is TGTGCCAGCAGCTATACGAGACAGGGGGTCAACCACTTC.

The rearrangement links TRBV4-2 to TRBJ1-1, with D possibly TRBD1 on 5 matching bases. This CDR3 contains 14 residues. V lost 5 bases to trimming and J lost 2 bases, with 12 bases between them. Germline V gives CDR1 LGHNA, CDR2 YNFKEQ. The CDR3 loop is CASSGGVGNTEAFF. The CDR3 nucleotides read TGTGCCAGCAGCGGGGGGGTCGGCAACACTGAAGCTTTCTTT.

V usage is TRBV6-2 or TRBV6-3 and J usage is TRBJ1-1, with 7 bases identical to TRBD1. The germline V gene encodes CDR1 MNHEY and CDR2 SVGEGT. CDR3 size: 15 residues. Trimming at V came to 5 bases and at J to 5 bases, leaving 11 bases not matched to a gene. CDR3 sequence (DNA): TGTGCCAGCAGTCCGAACAGGGGCGGGAGGACTGAAGCTTTCTTT. Protein product: CASSPNRGGRTEAFF.

The chain carries TRBV7-6 and TRBJ2-1; TRBD2 matches 7 bases. The V and J ends lost 5 bases and 3 bases, in that order; junction bases with no gene match: 4. The CDR3 covers 14 residues. The germline V gene encodes CDR1 SGHVS and CDR2 FNYEAQ. CDR3 protein: CASSGDYNYNEQFF. DNA for the CDR3: TGTGCCAGCAGCGGGGACTATAACTACAATGAGCAGTTCTTC.

This clone showed up just once. The CDR3 coding sequence is TGTGCCAGCAGCGTAGGGGGAGTTGGCTACGAGCAGTACTTC. Its translation is CASSVGGVGYEQYF. The chain employs TRBV9 and TRBJ2-7; maybe TRBD2 (5 bases). Germline V gene sequence: CDR1 SGDLS, CDR2 YYNGEE. This CDR3 contains 14 residues. With 0 bases removed from V and 3 bases from J, the gap between germline ends came to 10 bases. The whole variable domain, remainder taken from reference TRBV9 and TRBJ2-7, is DSGVTQTPKHLITATGQRVTLRCSPRSGDLSVYWYQQSLDQGLQFLIQYYNGEERAKGNILERFSAQQFPDLHSELNLSSLELGDSALYFCASSVGGVGYEQYFGPGTRLTVT.

The rearrangement links TRBV7-2 to TRBJ2-7; D call uncertain. The germline gives CDR1 SGHTA, CDR2 FQGNSA. Between the trimmed V and J ends, which lost 5 bases and 3 bases, there was a span of 14 bases. CDR3 length: 14 amino acids. CDR3 loop: CASSPPGRDYEQYF. The CDR3 region has the DNA TGTGCCAGCAGCCCCCCCGGTAGGGACTACGAGCAGTACTTC.

The chain links TRBV4-3 to TRBJ2-3, with D maybe TRBD2 (5 bases). CDR1 and CDR2 (germline): LGHNA, YSLEER. V was trimmed by 0 bases and J by 7 bases, leaving 14 bases between them. The CDR3 spans 15 residues. CDR3 in amino acids: CASSQDASRANTQYF. CDR3 coding DNA: TGCGCCAGCAGCCAAGATGCCTCGAGGGCAAATACGCAGTATTTT.

The chain recombines TRBV18 with TRBJ2-7; possible D gene TRBD2, 6 bases. The V gene's germline CDR1 is KGHSH and CDR2 LQKENI. This CDR3 is built from 15 residues. Trimming pared 1 base from V and 3 bases from J, leaving 13 bases between. The chain's CDR3 is CASSPLPDYLYEQYF. CDR3 sequence (DNA): TGTGCCAGCTCACCACTTCCGGACTACCTCTACGAGCAGTACTTC. Together with reference TRBV18 and TRBJ2-7, the CDR3 gives the full variable domain: NAGVMQNPRHLVRRRGQEARLRCSPMKGHSHVYWYRQLPEEGLKFMVYLQKENIIDESGMPKERFSAEFPKEGPSILRIQQVVRGDSAAYFCASSPLPDYLYEQYFGPGTRLTVT.

With regard to this clone: Additional DNA sequences in this sample encode the identical CDR3. The CDR3 region has the DNA TGTGCCAGCAGCCTGTTCTACGAGCAGTACTTC. It specifies CASSLFYEQYF. J is TRBJ2-7 and V is TRBV7-9; no definite D call. The CDR3 has 11 amino acids. V lost 5 bases to trimming and J lost 3 bases, with 5 bases between them. Germline V CDR1 and CDR2: SEHNR, FQNEAQ (reference sequence).

The chain links TRBV7-8 to TRBJ2-3, with D uncertain. Germline V gene data show CDR1 as SGHVS and CDR2 as FQNEAQ. This CDR3 spans 14 amino acids. V lost 4 bases, J lost 0 bases, and 8 bases lay in between. CDR3 sequence (DNA): TGTGCCAGCAGCTGGCAAGGCAGCACAGATACGCAGTATTTT. Protein sequence: CASSWQGSTDTQYF.

This sequence joins TRBV7-9 and TRBJ2-1, with D perhaps TRBD2 (6 bases). Germline V gives CDR1 SEHNR, CDR2 FQNEAQ (reference sequence). Trimming took 2 bases from V and 8 from J, leaving 7 bases between them. The CDR3 covers 12 residues. The CDR3 loop reads CASSLSGDEQFF. In DNA, the CDR3 is TGTGCCAGCAGCTTATCGGGAGATGAGCAGTTCTTC.

The chain carries TRBV6-6 and TRBJ2-2, with 7 bases identical to TRBD2. The junction had 0 bases not matched to a gene; V was cut back by 5 bases and J by 0 bases. CDR3 length equals 14 residues. The germline V gene has CDR1 MNHNY and CDR2 SVGAGI (reference sequence). The CDR3 DNA reads as TGTGCCAGCAGTCTAGCGGCGAACACCGGGGAGCTGTTTTTT. It specifies CASSLAANTGELFF.

The chain combines TRBV24-1 with TRBJ2-3, with D possibly matching TRBD1 (6 bases). Germline values: CDR1 KGHDR, CDR2 SFDVKD. The germline V and J ends were trimmed by 4 bases and 1 base, with 17 bases remaining between them. This CDR3 comprises 17 residues. Here the CDR3 reads CATSDPLDRSGTDTQYF. The CDR3 DNA reads as TGTGCCACCAGTGACCCCTTAGACAGGTCCGGCACAGATACGCAGTATTTT.

Regarding this clone: The junction departs from the called germline gene at one end, perhaps through a read error. Here the CDR3 DNA reads TGTGCCAGCAACTTAGGGGGCGACGAGCAGTACTTC. Its protein is CASNLGGDEQYF. The genes are TRBV7-9 and TRBJ2-7, with 7 bases matching TRBD1. Germline assignment: CDR1 SEHNR and CDR2 FQNEAQ (reference sequence). CDR3 size: 12 residues.

The V and J genes are TRBV5-8 and TRBJ2-7, with D perhaps matching TRBD2 (6 bases). The germline V gene has CDR1 SGHTS and CDR2 YDEGEE. CDR3 length equals 15 residues. The V and J ends lost 4 bases and 1 base respectively, with 15 bases between them. The CDR3 loop is CASSLGGTVSYEQYF. The CDR3 region has the DNA TGTGCCAGCAGCCTCGGAGGGACGGTATCCTACGAGCAGTACTTC.

The chain employs TRBV28 and TRBJ1-2; D unresolved. This CDR3 has 14 residues. Germline CDR1 MDHEN, CDR2 SYDVKM. The ends were cut back, 3 bases at V and 1 base at J, with 9 bases in the middle. The CDR3 region is CASSFGASNYGYTF. Here the CDR3 DNA reads TGTGCCAGCAGTTTTGGCGCGAGTAACTATGGCTACACCTTC.

The CDR3: CASSPGQGQFEQFF. CDR3 sequence (DNA): TGTGCCAGCAGCCCGGGACAGGGTCAATTTGAGCAGTTCTTC. The chain carries TRBV25-1 and TRBJ2-1, with TRBD1 matching 9 bases. Trimming cost V 6 bases and J 9 bases; bases outside gene matches: 9. The germline V gene encodes CDR1 MGHDK and CDR2 SYGVNS. The CDR3 covers 14 residues.

To note about this clone: The CDR3 carries no conserved terminal phenylalanine or tryptophan, so it likely arises from a read error. Because the CDR3's place on the DNA is in doubt, the DNA is left out and the CDR3 is given as listed by TCRdb. This chain uses TRBV28 with TRBJ2-7; no DNA check was done on the table's D call, TRBD1. Both ends counted, the CDR3 spans 13 residues. Germline CDR1 and CDR2: MDHEN and SYDVKM. The CDR3 spells CASSPRTGGPTTL.

The genes are TRBV12-3 or TRBV12-4 and TRBJ2-7, with a weak D call TRBD1 (6 bases). This CDR3 region has 13 residues. Trimming removed 10 bases at V and 1 base at J, with 14 bases between. CDR3 sequence reads: CATLSTGSYEQYF. CDR3 coding DNA: TGTGCCACCCTCAGTACAGGGTCCTACGAGCAGTACTTC.

The chain couples TRBV12-5 to TRBJ2-2; TRBD2 might be the D (5 bases). CDR1 LGHNT and CDR2 FRNRAP come from the germline V gene. The CDR3 is 13 amino acids. The V gene lost 5 bases and the J gene lost 12 bases, with 16 bases spanning the gap. CDR3 DNA: TGTGCTAGTGGTGTAGGGAATTCGGGGAAGCTGTTTTTT. Translating it yields CASGVGNSGKLFF.

This sequence joins TRBV5-4 and TRBJ2-7, with D perhaps matching TRBD1 (6 bases). Trimming removed 1 base at V and 3 bases at J, with 14 bases between. The CDR3 consists of 15 residues. From germline, CDR1 is SGHNT and CDR2 YYREEE (reference sequence). The CDR3 nucleotides are TGTGCCAGCAGCTTGAAGGGGGAGCGCCGCTACGAGCAGTACTTC. This gives the protein CASSLKGERRYEQYF.

The V and J genes are TRBV6-2 or TRBV6-3 and TRBJ2-3; D possibly corresponds to TRBD1 (6 bases). Germline V gives CDR1 MNHEY, CDR2 SVGEGT. V was cut by 0 bases and J by 2 bases, with 9 bases left in between. There are 15 residues in the CDR3. CDR3 coding DNA: TGTGCCAGCAGTTACTCCCAGGGGAACACAGATACGCAGTATTTT. Amino acids: CASSYSQGNTDTQYF.

The rearrangement joins TRBV5-1 to TRBJ2-3, with unresolved D. V lost 5 bases and J 1 base, leaving 11 bases between the germline ends. The CDR3 has 14 residues. The V gene's germline CDR1 is SGHRS and CDR2 YFSETQ. For the CDR3, the DNA is TGCGCCAGCAGGATGGCCTTTGGCACAGATACGCAGTATTTT. Translated: CASRMAFGTDTQYF.

The chain carries TRBV19 and TRBJ1-5; D is unclear. Trimming stripped 6 bases from V and 0 bases from J, with 12 bases between. Germline-derived CDR1 and CDR2 are LNHDA and SQIVND (reference sequence). This CDR3 spans 15 amino acids. CDR3 in DNA: TGTGCCAGTAGACCAGCGGGCAGTAGCAATCAGCCCCAGCATTTT. This gives the protein CASRPAGSSNQPQHF.

The chain has TRBV15 and TRBJ2-7; 11 bases are shared with TRBD1. Germline CDR1 LNHNV, CDR2 YYDKDF (reference sequence). This CDR3 has 14 amino acids. The trim removed 3 bases at V and 3 bases at J, leaving 1 base unmatched. CDR3 sequence: CATSRDRGLYEQYF. The CDR3 nucleotides are TGTGCCACCAGCAGGGACAGGGGGCTCTACGAGCAGTACTTC.

The chain recombines TRBV6-5 with TRBJ2-2; 9 nucleotides match TRBD1. Germline-derived CDR1 and CDR2 are MNHEY and SVGAGI. V lost 10 bases to trimming and J lost 0 bases; unmatched junction nucleotides: 3. This CDR3 is built from 14 residues. CDR3 residues: CATRQGANTGELFF. CDR3 DNA: TGTGCCACCCGACAGGGGGCGAACACCGGGGAGCTGTTTTTT.

This clone occurred once. The J gene is TRBJ2-7, the V gene TRBV3-1 (or the pseudogene TRBV3-2), with TRBD2 matching over 12 bases. Losses at the gene ends were 3 bases for V and 5 bases for J; bases not matched to a gene: 5. The CDR3 runs to 15 residues. Germline assignment: CDR1 LGHDT and CDR2 YNNKEL (reference sequence). CDR3 sequence reads: CASSQVLAGGHEQYF. CDR3 bases: TGTGCCAGCAGCCAGGTACTAGCGGGAGGCCACGAGCAGTACTTC.